This T cell receptor (beta chain) originates from a study of blood T cell repertoires in COVID-19. Study-level information: From the United States, Italy and Spain came samples of acute and convalescent COVID-19. Sources were T cells, B-cell-depleted T cells, or PBMCs; the material itself was cDNA or gDNA.

Study processing details: Estimated nucleated cell counts came from reference gene primer amplification. Assay used: immunoSEQ multiplex PCR; TCRdb lists only in-frame clones, some missing. V and J calls and clone size are given by that table; D and trimming were obtained from the DNA. The profile shows around 150,000 clones, 70% to 90% of them singletons. Germline assignment: CDR1 SGHAT and CDR2 FQNNGV. The CDR3 sequence is 15 residues long. Losses at the gene ends were 3 bases for V and 6 bases for J; bases not matched to a gene: 5. During active infection, Seattle patients enrolled and were then monitored through disease.

The sequence was obtained from a woman aged 60-70 years with COVID-19, enrolled during active disease. Sequencing was performed on peripheral blood. The chain couples TRBV11-2 to TRBJ2-2, with 9 bases matching TRBD1. In nucleotides, the CDR3 is TGTGCCAGCAGCTTCAGGGACAGGGTACCCGGGGAGCTGTTTTTT. This sequence encodes CASSFRDRVPGELFF.